The 26 T cell receptor beta chains listed next were all sequenced from one sample in a study of blood T cells in healthy people across ages. It was with a sample-barcoded 5' primer and a J-beta primer mix that a second PCR of roughly 7 to 12 cycles was run. MiXCR, run by TCRdb on the 5' RACE reads, gives a single entry per CDR3 protein. The table records hundreds of thousands of distinct CDR3 sequences, approximately 52% of them present only once. What was sequenced was blood. Source of these receptors: a man between 60 and 75 years old in good health.

The gene calls are TRBV10-3 and TRBJ2-7; the D is unclear. Per the germline V gene, CDR1 is ENHRY and CDR2 is SYGVKD. The germline V and J ends were trimmed by 3 bases and 1 base, with 7 bases remaining between them. The CDR3 is made up of 13 amino acids. The CDR3 loop reads CAISEGRSYEQYF. CDR3 DNA: TGTGCCATCAGTGAAGGCCGATCCTACGAGCAGTACTTC.

This clonotype showed up just once. The junction does not match germline at one end; this may be a read error. The CDR3: CASSEWAPNGKLFF. The CDR3 bases are TGCGCCAGCAGTGAATGGGCCCCGAATGGAAAACTGTTTTTT. V usage is TRBV5-1 and J usage is TRBJ1-4; D is uncertain. Germline-derived CDR1 and CDR2 are SGHRS and YFSETQ. CDR3 length: 14 amino acids.

The CDR3 region is CAWSVFSRQGNYEQFF. The CDR3 bases are TGTGCCTGGAGTGTATTCTCTCGTCAGGGAAACTACGAGCAGTTCTTC. V usage is TRBV30 and J usage is TRBJ2-1; D may be TRBD1 (5 bases). Germline V gives CDR1 GTSNPN, CDR2 SVGIG (reference sequence). V gave up 0 bases and J gave up 10 bases, with 22 bases separating them. The CDR3 length is 16 residues.

The chain recombines TRBV29-1 with TRBJ2-3; 8 bases line up with TRBD2. Germline V gene data show CDR1 as SQVTM and CDR2 as ANQGSEA. V trimming: 4 bases; J trimming: 3 bases; junction bases outside the gene matches: 6. The CDR3 has 14 residues. The CDR3 sequence is CSVGARLATDTQYF. The CDR3 DNA reads TGCAGCGTTGGGGCCCGACTAGCGACAGATACGCAGTATTTT.

The V call is TRBV29-1, the J call TRBJ2-7; 10 bases align to TRBD1. The ends lost 0 bases at V and 5 bases at J; junction bases unmatched: 10. The CDR3 contains 16 residues. Germline V gene sequence: CDR1 SQVTM, CDR2 ANQGSEA. The CDR3 coding sequence is TGCAGCGTTGAAGATCTGACAGGGGGCGCCGCCAACGAGCAGTACTTC. Its translation is CSVEDLTGGAANEQYF.

There are many counts of this clonotype. The chain has TRBV29-1 and TRBJ2-7; 7 bases are a match to TRBD1. The V gene end was trimmed by 7 bases and the J gene end by 1 base; junction bases not matched to a gene: 7. The CDR3 spans 13 residues. Germline V gene lookup returns CDR1 SQVTM and CDR2 ANQGSEA. The CDR3 protein is CSAIPDRSYEQYF. CDR3 coding DNA: TGCAGCGCCATCCCGGACAGGTCCTACGAGCAGTACTTC.

This clonotype was seen more than once but under ten times. The chain employs TRBV11-1 and TRBJ2-3; either TRBD1 or TRBD2 may fit D (5 bases each). This CDR3 comprises 15 residues. The V gene's germline CDR1 is SGHAT and CDR2 FQDESV (reference sequence). Trimming pared 3 bases from V and 2 bases from J, leaving 12 bases between. This CDR3 reads CASSFGGRDTDTQYF. Here the CDR3 DNA reads TGTGCCAGCAGCTTTGGGGGTAGGGACACAGATACGCAGTATTTT.

The chain couples TRBV6-2 or TRBV6-3 to TRBJ2-6, with 8 bases matching TRBD1. Trimming cost V 2 bases and J 2 bases; bases outside gene matches: 5. Germline CDR1 is MNHEY and CDR2 is SVGEGT. The CDR3 length is 17 residues. The CDR3 is CASSYGTGLAGANVLTF. For the CDR3, the DNA is TGTGCCAGCAGTTACGGGACAGGCCTCGCTGGGGCCAACGTCCTGACTTTC.

V and J are TRBV6-5 and TRBJ1-2; D is uncertain. This CDR3 spans 12 amino acids. Per the germline V gene, CDR1 is MNHEY and CDR2 is SVGAGI. The V end was cut by 6 bases, the J end by 10 bases, with 15 bases between. This CDR3 reads CASSLTGGDYTF. The DNA for the CDR3 is TGTGCCAGCAGCCTGACCGGAGGAGACTACACCTTC.

The chain links TRBV6-2 or TRBV6-3 to TRBJ1-1; TRBD1 matches 8 bases. V shed 6 bases, J shed 1 base, and the junction held 4 bases outside the gene matches. This CDR3 has 14 residues. Germline CDR1 is MNHEY and CDR2 is SVGEGT. The CDR3 nucleotides are TGTGCCAGCAGAAAAACAGGGGGGAACACTGAAGCTTTCTTT. It is translated as CASRKTGGNTEAFF.

Turning to this clonotype: A read error is possible here, since a much larger clone lies one base away. The chain recombines TRBV20-1 with TRBJ2-5; a possible D gene is TRBD2 (6 bases). TRBJ2-7 matches the DNA end more closely, so the J call is doubtful. The CDR3 runs to 15 residues. Germline CDR1 DFQATT, CDR2 SNEGSKA (reference sequence). CDR3 sequence: CITKRLATSSYEQYF. In nucleotides, the CDR3 is TGCATTACGAAGAGGCTAGCGACAAGCTCCTACGAGCAGTACTTC.

This clonotype was counted between two and nine times. The V and J genes are TRBV10-2 and TRBJ2-5; TRBD1 might be the D (6 bases). Germline CDR1 and CDR2: WSHSY and SAAADI. V was cut by 7 bases and J by 0 bases, with 12 bases left in between. The CDR3 extends over 14 amino acids. CDR3 sequence (DNA): TGCGCCAGCACCGAGACAGGAAACCAAGAGACCCAGTACTTC. Its protein product is CASTETGNQETQYF.

The chain employs TRBV6-2 or TRBV6-3 and TRBJ2-7; 7 positions match TRBD2. With 8 bases clipped from V and 5 bases from J, the junction kept 9 bases outside the gene matches. Germline CDR1 is MNHEY and CDR2 is SVGEGT. CDR3 size: 13 residues. The CDR3 coding sequence is TGTGCCAGCGCCGGGACTATCCACAACGAGCAGTACTTC. Protein: CASAGTIHNEQYF.

This clonotype was seen once. CDR3 sequence (DNA): TGTGCCAGCAGTCTTCTAGCGGGAGGTACCGGGGAGCTGTTTTTT. Translation gives CASSLLAGGTGELFF. The chain joins TRBV6-6 to TRBJ2-2; 11 nucleotides match TRBD2. Trimming took 5 bases from V and 5 from J; bases not matched to a gene: 4. Per germline, CDR1 MNHNY and CDR2 SVGAGI (reference sequence). There are 15 residues in the CDR3.

The CDR3 here is CSARDTGGEIVDTQYF. The CDR3, as DNA: TGCAGTGCTAGAGACACTGGGGGAGAAATCGTGGATACGCAGTATTTT. The J gene is TRBJ2-3, the V gene TRBV20-1; D might be TRBD1 or TRBD2, each matching 5 bases. Trimming took 0 bases from V and 6 from J, leaving 19 bases between them. This CDR3 region has 16 residues. CDR1 and CDR2 from the germline V gene are DFQATT and SNEGSKA (reference sequence).

This rearrangement joins TRBV6-1 to TRBJ2-6, with D possibly TRBD2 on 6 matching bases. Germline V gene lookup returns CDR1 MNHNS and CDR2 SASEGT. CDR3 length equals 15 residues. Trimming stripped 7 bases from V and 0 bases from J, with 10 bases between. The CDR3 DNA follows: TGTGCCAGCATGGGAGGATACTCTGGGGCCAACGTCCTGACTTTC. The encoded protein is CASMGGYSGANVLTF.

This clonotype was seen a handful of times. The chain couples TRBV4-3 to TRBJ2-3; D may be TRBD2 (7 bases). V was shortened by 1 base and J by 2 bases, with 22 bases between the two germline ends. Germline lookup yields CDR1 LGHNA and CDR2 YSLEER. This CDR3 has 19 amino acids. DNA of the CDR3: TGCGCCAGCAGCCAAGGCCAGGGGTCGGCGGGAGCCCCCACAGATACGCAGTATTTT. It is translated as CASSQGQGSAGAPTDTQYF.

As to this clonotype: A much larger clonotype is one base distant, so this may be a read error. This chain joins TRBV7-8 and TRBJ2-3, with D unresolved. The CDR3 sequence is 17 residues long. Germline V gives CDR1 SGHVS, CDR2 FQNEAQ. V was trimmed by 2 bases and J by 0 bases, leaving 15 bases between them. CDR3 in DNA: TGTGCCAGCAGCTTATTTGTCGACGGTTCGAGCACAGATACGCAGTATTTT. Translated: CASSLFVDGSSTDTQYF.

The chain employs TRBV12-5 and TRBJ2-3; D not resolved. The V gene's germline CDR1 is LGHNT and CDR2 FRNRAP. V was cut by 1 base and J by 1 base, with 12 bases left in between. This CDR3 contains 16 residues. CDR3 in amino acids: CASGLGHATGTDTQYF. The CDR3 nucleotides are TGTGCTAGTGGTTTGGGCCACGCAACTGGCACAGATACGCAGTATTTT.

In the case of this clonotype: The junction shows a germline mismatch at one end, possibly a read error. The chain is built from TRBV20-1 and TRBJ2-7, with a weak D call TRBD1 (6 bases). Germline V gene sequence: CDR1 DFQATT, CDR2 SNEGSKA (reference sequence). The CDR3 is made up of 15 amino acids. Written as DNA, the CDR3 is TGCAGTACTAGAGGGGGTCAGCAGCTCCCCTACGAGCAGTACTTC. Residues: CSTRGGQQLPYEQYF.

V gene TRBV4-2 combines with J gene TRBJ2-3, with D possibly being TRBD2 (7 bases). Germline V gene data show CDR1 as LGHNA and CDR2 as YNFKEQ. The CDR3 spans 15 residues. Trimming removed 1 base at V and 6 bases at J, with 14 bases between. The CDR3 loop reads CASSQGGGDRDTQYF. The DNA for the CDR3 is TGTGCCAGCAGCCAAGGGGGGGGAGACAGGGATACGCAGTATTTT.

V and J are TRBV29-1 and TRBJ1-2, with a possible D match to TRBD1 (5 bases). Germline V CDR1 and CDR2: SQVTM, ANQGSEA. The V end was cut by 7 bases, the J end by 4 bases, with 13 bases between. The length of the CDR3 is 12 residues. CDR3 residues: CSEKTALYGYTF. The CDR3 DNA reads TGCAGCGAAAAGACAGCGCTCTATGGCTACACCTTC. Full variable domain (outside the CDR3, taken from reference TRBV29-1 and TRBJ1-2): SAVISQKPSRDICQRGTSLTIQCQVDSQVTMMFWYRQQPGQSLTLIATANQGSEATYESGFVIDKFPISRPNLTFSTLTVSNMSPEDSSIYLCSEKTALYGYTFGSGTRLTVV.

This rearrangement joins TRBV12-3 or TRBV12-4 to TRBJ1-2; 7 bases agree with TRBD1. V shed 5 bases and J 8 bases; nucleotides not matched to a gene: 11. CDR3 size: 14 residues. The CDR3 region is CASSLYRGLGGYTF. CDR3 in DNA: TGTGCCAGCAGTCTTTACAGGGGACTAGGCGGCTACACCTTC.

V is TRBV20-1 and J is TRBJ1-2, with a tentative D call TRBD1 (5 bases). Between the trimmed V and J ends, which lost 3 bases and 3 bases, there was a span of 20 bases. This CDR3 comprises 16 residues. Germline CDR1 DFQATT, CDR2 SNEGSKA (reference sequence). CDR3 protein: CSARSAGRQGDYGYTF. The DNA of the CDR3 is TGCAGTGCTAGGTCCGCCGGGCGCCAAGGGGACTATGGCTACACCTTC.

This rearrangement joins TRBV20-1 to TRBJ2-3; the D is unclear. V lost 5 bases to trimming and J lost 4 bases, with 22 bases between them. The CDR3 length is 16 residues. Germline loops: CDR1 DFQATT, CDR2 SNEGSKA (reference sequence). The CDR3 reads CSAPVTGAGVPDTQYF. The CDR3 DNA follows: TGCAGTGCTCCGGTCACTGGAGCTGGAGTGCCAGATACGCAGTATTTT.

This clonotype was seen only a few times. The V and J genes are TRBV3-1 and TRBJ2-7; the D is unclear. Trimming took 1 base from V and 1 from J, leaving 14 bases between them. Per the germline V gene, CDR1 is LGHDT and CDR2 is YNNKEL (reference sequence). The CDR3 has 16 amino acids. CDR3 bases: TGTGCCAGCAGCCAAGGGGCACAGCTTTTATCCTACGAGCAGTACTTC. As protein: CASSQGAQLLSYEQYF.